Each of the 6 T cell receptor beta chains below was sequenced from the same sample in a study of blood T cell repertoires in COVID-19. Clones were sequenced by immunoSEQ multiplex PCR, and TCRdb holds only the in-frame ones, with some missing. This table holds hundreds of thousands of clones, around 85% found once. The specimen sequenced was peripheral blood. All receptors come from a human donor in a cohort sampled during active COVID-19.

CDR3 DNA sequence: TGTGCCAGCAGCTTCTTCACTGGAGGGGAGACCGGGGAGCTGTTTTTT. Translation gives CASSFFTGGETGELFF. The chain carries TRBV7-3 and TRBJ2-2; D may be TRBD2 (6 bases). V lost 3 bases to trimming and J lost 5 bases, with 16 bases between them. The CDR3 is made up of 16 amino acids. From germline, CDR1 is SGHTA and CDR2 FQGTGA.

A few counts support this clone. The CDR3 loop is CASSYLSVRSQPQHF. CDR3 DNA sequence: TGTGCCAGCAGTTACCTATCCGTGAGAAGTCAGCCCCAGCATTTT. The chain combines TRBV6-2 or TRBV6-3 with TRBJ1-5; D uncertain. The CDR3 has 15 residues. V lost 2 bases and J lost 6, with 14 bases in between. Germline V gene sequence: CDR1 MNHEY, CDR2 SVGEGT.

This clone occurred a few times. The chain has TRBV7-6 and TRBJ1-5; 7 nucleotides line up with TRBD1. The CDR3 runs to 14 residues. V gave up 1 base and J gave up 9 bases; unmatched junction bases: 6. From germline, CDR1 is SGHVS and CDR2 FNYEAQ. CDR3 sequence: CASSLGAGGLPQHF. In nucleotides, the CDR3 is TGTGCCAGCAGCTTAGGGGCAGGGGGACTGCCCCAGCATTTT.

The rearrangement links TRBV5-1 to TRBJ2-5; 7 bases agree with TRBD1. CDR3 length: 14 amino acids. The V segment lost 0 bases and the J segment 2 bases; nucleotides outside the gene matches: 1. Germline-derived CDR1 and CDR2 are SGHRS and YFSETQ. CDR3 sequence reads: CASSLGDSQETQYF. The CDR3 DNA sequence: TGCGCCAGCAGCTTGGGGGACAGTCAAGAGACCCAGTACTTC.

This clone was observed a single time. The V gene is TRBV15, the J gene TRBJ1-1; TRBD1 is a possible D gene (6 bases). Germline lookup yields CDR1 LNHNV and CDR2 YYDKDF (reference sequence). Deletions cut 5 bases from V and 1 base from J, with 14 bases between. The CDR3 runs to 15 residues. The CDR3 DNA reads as TGTGCCACCAGCGGCCCGACGACAGGGAACACTGAAGCTTTCTTT. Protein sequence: CATSGPTTGNTEAFF.

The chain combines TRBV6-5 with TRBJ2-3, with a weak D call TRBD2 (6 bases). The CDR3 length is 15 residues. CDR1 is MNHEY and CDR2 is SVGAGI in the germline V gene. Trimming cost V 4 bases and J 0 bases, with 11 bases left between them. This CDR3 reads CASSSLAESTDTQYF. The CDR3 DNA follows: TGTGCCAGCAGTTCCTTAGCGGAAAGCACAGATACGCAGTATTTT.